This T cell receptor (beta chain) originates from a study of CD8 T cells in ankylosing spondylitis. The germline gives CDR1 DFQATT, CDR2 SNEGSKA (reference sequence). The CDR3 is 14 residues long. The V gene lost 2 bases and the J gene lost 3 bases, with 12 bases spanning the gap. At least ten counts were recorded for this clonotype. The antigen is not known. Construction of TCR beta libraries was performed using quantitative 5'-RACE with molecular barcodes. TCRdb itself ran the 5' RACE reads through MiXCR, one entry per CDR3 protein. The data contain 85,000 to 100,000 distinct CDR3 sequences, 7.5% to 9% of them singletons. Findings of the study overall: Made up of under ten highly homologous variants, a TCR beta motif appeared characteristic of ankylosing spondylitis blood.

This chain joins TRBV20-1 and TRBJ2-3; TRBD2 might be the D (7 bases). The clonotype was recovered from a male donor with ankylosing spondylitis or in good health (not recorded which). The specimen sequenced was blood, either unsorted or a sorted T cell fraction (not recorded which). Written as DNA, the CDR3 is TGCAGTGCTAGAATTCGGGGGGCAACAGATACGCAGTATTTT. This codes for CSARIRGATDTQYF.